The present TCR beta chain was sequenced within a study of T cell responses to AZD1222 COVID-19 vaccine. Findings and limits, study-wide: Only five to seven individuals given AZD1222 were seropositive at baseline. Clonal diversity may have been underestimated, and the donors were mostly white British, with more females than males. Two doses of AZD1222 preceded a rise in Spike-specific TCR breadth and depth.

TCRdb's table, derived via immunoSEQ multiplex PCR, lists solely in-frame clones and lacks some. The sample records under 250,000 clones, about 92% being singletons. Trimming stripped 5 bases from V and 5 bases from J, with 13 bases between. This CDR3 is 13 amino acids long. The germline V gene has CDR1 SGDLS and CDR2 YYNGEE. As to this clone: No antigen is known for it.

The receptor was derived from an adult in good health. This material consisted of peripheral blood, taken on day 0 of MenACWY control vaccination. This chain connects TRBV9 to TRBJ2-5, with a tentative D call TRBD2 (5 bases). CDR3 in DNA: TGTGCCAGCAGTGGGAGCGGCGGGGAGACCCAGTACTTC. Its translation is CASSGSGGETQYF.